This TCR beta chain was sequenced during a study of regulatory and conventional T cells in RAG deficiency. About this clone: Its specificity is not known.

Germline V lookup: CDR1 SNHLY, CDR2 FYNNEI. Trimming took 5 bases from V and 2 from J, leaving 19 bases between them. CDR3 length: 17 residues. Produced via immunoSEQ multiplex PCR; TCRdb's table is partial and in-frame only. This table holds approximately 35,000 clones, about 70% found once. Genomic DNA came from blood conventional CD4+ T cells gated CD25-low CD127-high. The study, taken as a whole, reports: Compared with controls, unique Treg TCR beta sequences dropped about 100-fold in Omenn syndrome and CID/AS. In Omenn syndrome, sorted "Tregs" may be peripherally activated cells. Omenn patients showed >80% Treg-Tconv overlap and shorter CDR3 lengths.

The data also belong to a second study, concerning regulatory T cells. That report notes: Primers: 52 TRBV forward and 13 TRBJ reverse.

This chain uses TRBV2 with TRBJ1-3; D is possibly TRBD1 (6 bases). Sequenced input: CD4+ effector T cells sorted from blood. The origin of this receptor is a human donor in good health. The chain's CDR3 is CASSNGGAGLAGNTIYF. The DNA of the CDR3 is TGTGCCAGCAGTAATGGGGGGGCTGGCCTAGCTGGAAACACCATATATTTT.